The 23 T cell receptor beta chains listed next were all sequenced from one sample in a study of PD-1 blockade in classical Hodgkin lymphoma. As to time point: cycle 4 day 1 (C4D1), after 6 weeks of nivolumab. No patient escaped relapse after autologous stem cell transplantation, and brentuximab vedotin exposure varied. The data were produced by immunoSEQ multiplex PCR, yet TCRdb's version contains in-frame clones alone and is incomplete. The sample contains about 17,000 clones, about 61% of which appear only once. The material was peripheral blood mononuclear cells (PBMCs), obtained before the fourth cycle of nivolumab. The origin of the receptors is a human donor with classical Hodgkin lymphoma.

The chain links TRBV5-5 to TRBJ1-1; TRBD1 matches at 7 bases. J gave up 1 base and V 4 bases, and 7 bases lay outside the gene matches. CDR1 is SGHKS, CDR2 YYEKEE, per germline (reference sequence). There are 15 residues in the CDR3. In DNA form, the CDR3 reads TGTGCCAGCAGCCGGGCAGGGGGAACGAACACTGAAGCTTTCTTT. It translates to CASSRAGGTNTEAFF.

CDR3 DNA: TGCGCCAGCAGCCAAGATCTGAGGACAGGGGGCGTAGAGACCCAGTACTTC. Amino acid sequence: CASSQDLRTGGVETQYF. The chain is built from TRBV4-1 and TRBJ2-5; 11 bases map to TRBD1. Germline V gene lookup returns CDR1 MGHRA and CDR2 YSYEKL. The ends lost 0 bases at V and 4 bases at J; junction bases unmatched: 7. CDR3 length: 17 amino acids.

The chain employs TRBV7-2 and TRBJ1-2, with a tentative D call TRBD1 (6 bases). The V end was cut by 6 bases, the J end by 3 bases, with 14 bases between. Per the germline V gene, CDR1 is SGHTA and CDR2 is FQGNSA. CDR3 length: 14 residues. The CDR3 region has the DNA TGTGCCAGCAGTTTGGACAGCTATGACTATGGCTACACCTTC. Protein sequence: CASSLDSYDYGYTF.

The chain combines TRBV27 with TRBJ2-1, with D maybe TRBD1 (6 bases). CDR3 length equals 16 residues. The V and J ends lost 6 bases and 0 bases respectively, with 15 bases between them. From germline, CDR1 is MNHEY and CDR2 SMNVEV (reference sequence). CDR3 in amino acids: CASRRQVASSYNEQFF. CDR3 DNA sequence: TGTGCCAGCAGACGACAGGTCGCCAGCTCCTACAATGAGCAGTTCTTC.

The chain links TRBV11-3 to TRBJ1-1, with D possibly being TRBD1 (5 bases). Germline CDR1 reads SGHNT; CDR2 reads YENEEA. V was pared by 3 bases and J by 1 base, with 6 bases between. The CDR3 has 13 residues. The CDR3, as DNA: TGTGCCAGCAGCTTCGGGGGGAACACTGAAGCTTTCTTT. It codes for CASSFGGNTEAFF.

This chain joins TRBV27 and TRBJ2-7, with a weak D call TRBD1 (6 bases). This CDR3 is 14 amino acids long. The V and J ends lost 8 bases and 0 bases respectively, with 14 bases between them. The germline V gene encodes CDR1 MNHEY and CDR2 SMNVEV (reference sequence). The CDR3: CASQDRTISYEQYF. CDR3 in DNA: TGTGCCAGCCAAGACAGGACAATCTCCTACGAGCAGTACTTC.

This chain's CDR3 is CASTRDRGSGGDTQYF. The CDR3 DNA sequence: TGCGCCAGCACCCGGGACAGGGGTAGCGGAGGAGATACGCAGTATTTT. The gene calls are TRBV10-1 and TRBJ2-3, with 10 nucleotides matching TRBD1. J was trimmed by 5 bases and V by 7 bases; bases with no gene match: 12. Germline V gives CDR1 WNHNN, CDR2 SYGVQD (reference sequence). The CDR3 extends over 16 amino acids.

This sequence joins TRBV6-4 and TRBJ2-3, with 7 nucleotides matching TRBD2. The CDR3 is 14 residues long. Looked up from germline, CDR1 is MRHNA and CDR2 is SNTAGT. The ends lost 6 bases at V and 1 base at J; junction bases unmatched: 4. The CDR3 region has the DNA TGTGCCAGCAGGTCGGGAGGCCGCACAGATACGCAGTATTTT. Its protein product is CASRSGGRTDTQYF.

In this sample, this clone turned up a few times. Different DNA sequences within this sample yield the same CDR3. The chain carries TRBV28 and TRBJ1-1; D is unresolved. The CDR3 consists of 13 residues. From germline, CDR1 is MDHEN and CDR2 SYDVKM. Trimming took off 4 bases at V and 0 bases at J, with 6 bases between the two ends. CDR3 in amino acids: CASSSPMNTEAFF. The CDR3 DNA reads as TGTGCCAGCAGTTCCCCTATGAACACTGAAGCTTTCTTT.

This clone is labeled medium-sized. DNA of the CDR3: TGTGCCAGCAGCTTACCGGGGGGCTTGAGGAATCAGCCCCAGCATTTT. This translates into CASSLPGGLRNQPQHF. This sequence joins TRBV11-2 and TRBJ1-5, with D perhaps matching TRBD1 (6 bases). Trimming removed 2 bases at V and 4 bases at J, with 15 bases between. Germline CDR1 SGHAT, CDR2 FQNNGV. The CDR3 contains 16 residues.

The J gene is TRBJ1-1, the V gene TRBV5-5, with D possibly TRBD1 on 5 matching bases. The germline gives CDR1 SGHKS, CDR2 YYEKEE (reference sequence). CDR3 length: 14 amino acids. V lost 9 bases and J lost 3, with 18 bases in between. The CDR3 loop is CATQRGARDTEAFF. Here the CDR3 DNA reads TGTGCCACCCAGCGCGGGGCCCGGGACACTGAAGCTTTCTTT. Looking up the rest from reference TRBV5-5 and TRBJ1-1 gives the full variable domain: DAGVTQSPTHLIKTRGQQVTLRCSPISGHKSVSWYQQVLGQGPQFIFQYYEKEERGRGNFPDRFSARQFPNYSSELNVNALLLGDSALYLCATQRGARDTEAFFGQGTRLTVV.

The chain links TRBV27 to TRBJ2-7; 9 nucleotides line up with TRBD1. Germline loops: CDR1 MNHEY, CDR2 SMNVEV (reference sequence). The CDR3 contains 17 residues. The ends lost 5 bases at V and 1 base at J; junction bases unmatched: 12. The CDR3 reads CASSPLRRDRVSYEQYF. DNA for the CDR3: TGTGCCAGCAGTCCACTAAGACGGGACAGGGTGTCCTACGAGCAGTACTTC.

The gene calls are TRBV5-1 and TRBJ2-1; no clear D gene. V lost 1 base and J 6 bases, leaving 11 bases between the germline ends. CDR1 is SGHRS, CDR2 YFSETQ, per germline. CDR3 size: 14 residues. DNA for the CDR3: TGCGCCAGCAGCTTGTACTCCATGTCCAATGAGCAGTTCTTC. Translation gives CASSLYSMSNEQFF. Together with reference TRBV5-1 and TRBJ2-1, the CDR3 gives the full variable domain: KAGVTQTPRYLIKTRGQQVTLSCSPISGHRSVSWYQQTPGQGLQFLFEYFSETQRNKGNFPGRFSGRQFSNSRSEMNVSTLELGDSALYLCASSLYSMSNEQFFGPGTRLTVL.

V is TRBV7-9 and J is TRBJ2-1; the match to TRBD2 covers 11 bases. The CDR3 consists of 16 residues. The trim removed 0 bases at V and 4 bases at J, leaving 2 bases unmatched. Germline V gene sequence: CDR1 SEHNR, CDR2 FQNEAQ (reference sequence). The CDR3 DNA is TGTGCCAGCAGCTTAGCACTAGCGGGAGATTACAATGAGCAGTTCTTC. Protein product: CASSLALAGDYNEQFF.

V usage is TRBV11-2 and J usage is TRBJ1-1, with a possible D match to TRBD1 (5 bases). This CDR3 has 16 amino acids. With 0 bases removed from V and 4 bases from J, the gap between germline ends came to 15 bases. Germline CDR1 SGHAT, CDR2 FQNNGV. CDR3 region: CASSLDFGERGTEAFF. The CDR3 DNA follows: TGTGCCAGCAGCTTAGATTTCGGGGAAAGGGGCACTGAAGCTTTCTTT.

This chain joins TRBV5-4 and TRBJ2-7, with D unclear. Deletions cut 0 bases from V and 4 bases from J, with 5 bases between. CDR3 length equals 12 residues. CDR1 is SGHNT, CDR2 YYREEE, per germline (reference sequence). The CDR3 bases are TGTGCCAGCAGCTTGGAGGGTTACGAGCAGTACTTC. It yields the protein CASSLEGYEQYF.

This clone occurred a few times. This chain connects TRBV5-6 to TRBJ1-5; TRBD1 aligns across 7 bases. V shed 4 bases and J 7 bases; nucleotides not matched to a gene: 11. The CDR3 consists of 15 residues. Per the germline V gene, CDR1 is SGHDT and CDR2 is YYEEEE. The CDR3 reads CASSLSNRGRQPQHF. CDR3 nucleotide sequence: TGTGCCAGCAGCCTCAGTAACAGGGGACGGCAGCCCCAGCATTTT. Combining the CDR3 with reference TRBV5-6 and TRBJ1-5 gives the whole variable domain DAGVTQSPTHLIKTRGQQVTLRCSPKSGHDTVSWYQQALGQGPQFIFQYYEEEERQRGNFPDRFSGHQFPNYSSELNVNALLLGDSALYLCASSLSNRGRQPQHFGDGTRLSIL.

The rearrangement links TRBV7-3 to TRBJ2-7; D unclear. Germline V gene data show CDR1 as SGHTA and CDR2 as FQGTGA. Between the trimmed V and J ends, which lost 4 bases and 7 bases, there was a span of 14 bases. The CDR3 is 13 residues long. The CDR3 is CASSSLAWLEQYF. The CDR3 nucleotides are TGTGCCAGCAGCTCCCTGGCTTGGCTAGAGCAGTACTTC.

The V gene is TRBV6-7, the J gene TRBJ2-1; 10 nucleotides align to TRBD2. TRBV6-7 is flagged as an ORF with uncertain function. The J segment lost 4 bases and the V segment lost 7 bases, leaving 7 bases of the junction unmatched. The CDR3 runs to 15 residues. CDR3 coding DNA: TGTGCCAGCAACGAAACTAGCGGGGATTACAATGAGCAGTTCTTC. This sequence encodes CASNETSGDYNEQFF.

The chain recombines TRBV6-6 with TRBJ2-1; possible D gene TRBD1, 5 bases. Trimming removed 8 bases at V and 5 bases at J, with 16 bases between. The CDR3 has 14 residues. Germline lookup yields CDR1 MNHNY and CDR2 SVGAGI (reference sequence). CDR3 nucleotides: TGTGCCAGCGGGGCGGCGTCCGTTAACAATGAGCAGTTCTTC. Translated: CASGAASVNNEQFF.

The rearrangement joins TRBV10-2 to TRBJ2-7; D unresolved. The V and J ends lost 7 bases and 3 bases respectively, with 16 bases between them. The CDR3 totals 14 residues. Germline V lookup: CDR1 WSHSY, CDR2 SAAADI. The CDR3 DNA follows: TGCGCCAGCACCCCTAGAGACGGGTACTACGAGCAGTACTTC. Residues: CASTPRDGYYEQYF.

This rearrangement joins TRBV5-1 to TRBJ1-1; possibly TRBD1 for D (6 bases). Looked up from germline, CDR1 is SGHRS and CDR2 is YFSETQ. Trimming stripped 0 bases from V and 11 bases from J, with 11 bases between. The CDR3 sequence is 12 residues long. CDR3 amino acids: CASSLARGHAFF. CDR3 DNA: TGCGCCAGCAGCTTGGCCAGGGGTCATGCTTTCTTT.

In its sample, this clone was seen once. V usage is TRBV28 and J usage is TRBJ1-4; the match to TRBD1 covers 9 bases. This CDR3 spans 15 amino acids. CDR1 is MDHEN and CDR2 is SYDVKM in the germline V gene. The V segment lost 4 bases and the J segment 6 bases; nucleotides outside the gene matches: 6. This CDR3 reads CASSSRTGEDEKLFF. CDR3 DNA: TGTGCCAGCAGTTCCCGGACAGGGGAAGATGAAAAACTGTTTTTT.